This section outlines one TCR beta chain sequence together with its context. PCR primers comprised 60 Vbeta and 13 Jbeta primers. The table came from immunoSEQ multiplex PCR; TCRdb's copy has only in-frame clones and leaves some out. The table lists 130,000 to 150,000 clones, 82% of them singletons. This entry belongs to a study of cytomegalovirus exposure and HLA in healthy donors. The CDR3 runs to 13 residues. Looked up from germline, CDR1 is SGHTA and CDR2 is FQGTGA. Trimming took off 5 bases at V and 3 bases at J, with 10 bases between the two ends. V gene TRBV7-3 combines with J gene TRBJ1-1, with D unresolved. The sequence was obtained from a woman in her sixties in good health and CMV-seropositive. Sequenced sample: PBMCs. The CDR3 coding sequence is TGTGCCAGCAGCCCCGACTTGGACACTGAAGCTTTCTTT. It codes for CASSPDLDTEAFF.